These T cell receptor beta chains were read from a single sample in a study of T cells in Graves' hyperthyroidism and ophthalmopathy. TCRdb used MiXCR to reprocess the multiplex PCR reads, holding one entry per CDR3 protein. Of 540,000 or so distinct CDR3 sequences listed, more than 15% are singletons. The sequencing input was blood. These TCRs come from a woman aged 25 to 39 with Graves' hyperthyroidism. CDR3s include the opening cysteine and the closing phenylalanine or tryptophan. A D gene is named only where the DNA matches it firmly. The size of a clone is reported for some rows only, either as once, few or many, or as a class for expanded clones.

v_gene	len	abundance	j_gene	d_gene	CDR3aa	CDR3nt
TRBV6-5	14	few	TRBJ2-2	NA	CASRLALDTGELFF	TGTGCCAGCAGACTCGCTCTTGACACCGGGGAGCTGTTTTTT
TRBV2	16	NA	TRBJ1-1	NA	CASSAQGGETGAEAFF	TGTGCCAGCAGTGCACAGGGAGGGGAGACCGGGGCTGAAGCTTTCTTT
TRBV5-6	17	NA	TRBJ2-5	TRBD2	CASSPEGRTSRQETQYF	TGTGCCAGCAGCCCGGAGGGTCGGACTAGCCGTCAAGAGACCCAGTACTTC
TRBV28	12	many	TRBJ2-7	NA	CASSSPAYEQYF	TGTGCCAGCAGTTCCCCCGCCTACGAGCAGTACTTC
TRBV7-3	12	few	TRBJ2-2	NA	CASSLRIGELFF	TGTGCCAGCAGCTTACGTATCGGGGAGCTGTTTTTT
TRBV6-1	18	NA	TRBJ2-2	NA	CASIPRGGGTRNTGELFF	TGTGCCAGCATCCCCCGAGGGGGCGGGACCAGAAACACCGGGGAGCTGTTTTTT
TRBV20-1	12	many	TRBJ1-1	NA	CSAMATNTEAFF	TGCAGTGCTATGGCGACAAACACTGAAGCTTTCTTT
TRBV11-2	15	NA	TRBJ2-5	NA	CVSSLRTTFEETQYF	TGTGTCAGCAGCTTGCGGACTACCTTCGAGGAGACCCAGTACTTC
TRBV30	14	few	TRBJ2-1	NA	CAWSRTTTGNEQFF	TGTGCCTGGAGTAGGACCACGACAGGCAATGAGCAGTTCTTC
TRBV28	15	NA	TRBJ1-4	NA	CASSLLQGSNEKLFF	TGTGCCAGCAGCTTATTACAGGGATCTAATGAAAAACTGTTTTTT
TRBV28	14	NA	TRBJ1-2	NA	CASSLSPEVRGYTF	TGTGCCAGCAGTTTATCTCCTGAGGTTAGGGGCTACACCTTC
TRBV24-1	15	NA	TRBJ1-1	TRBD1	CATSDSGTGHTEAFF	TGTGCCACCAGTGATTCCGGGACAGGACACACTGAAGCTTTCTTT
TRBV28	16	many	TRBJ2-7	NA	CASSVTGGGASYEQYF	TGTGCCAGCAGTGTCACCGGTGGGGGGGCTAGCTACGAGCAGTACTTC
TRBV5-1	16	many	TRBJ2-7	TRBD1	CASSLGFPGTGSEQYF	TGCGCCAGCAGCTTGGGCTTTCCCGGGACAGGGTCCGAGCAGTACTTC
TRBV2	13	many	TRBJ2-3	TRBD2	CASSGTSADTQYF	TGTGCCAGCAGTGGGACTAGCGCCGATACGCAGTATTTT
TRBV5-1	15	many	TRBJ2-1	TRBD1	CASSLEGQGAGEQFF	TGCGCCAGCAGCTTGGAGGGACAGGGGGCCGGTGAGCAGTTCTTC
TRBV5-1	16	NA	TRBJ2-3	TRBD2	CASSFPGLAGTDTQYF	TGTGCCAGCAGTTTCCCGGGACTAGCTGGCACAGATACGCAGTATTTT
TRBV6-5	19	many	TRBJ2-3	TRBD2	CASSYLAGQKKPYTDTQYF	TGTGCCAGCAGTTACTTAGCGGGGCAGAAAAAACCCTACACAGATACGCAGTATTTT
TRBV11-2	16	many	TRBJ2-7	TRBD2	CASSWASGTGPYEQYF	TGTGCCAGCAGCTGGGCTAGCGGGACTGGCCCCTACGAGCAGTACTTC
TRBV18	13	few	TRBJ1-3	TRBD1	CATPDRGGNTIYF	TGTGCCACCCCGGACAGGGGGGGAAACACCATATATTTT
TRBV7-6	15	many	TRBJ2-7	TRBD1	CASSSSPDRGEEQYF	TGTGCCAGCAGCTCCTCACCTGACAGGGGCGAGGAGCAGTACTTC
TRBV19	18	few	TRBJ1-1	TRBD1	CASSTTLRDRVKNTEAFF	TGTGCCAGTAGTACCACACTCCGGGACAGAGTAAAGAACACTGAAGCTTTCTTT
TRBV7-8	15	NA	TRBJ1-1	TRBD1	CASSPRQGFIPEAFF	TGTGCCAGCAGCCCCAGACAGGGCTTTATCCCTGAAGCTTTCTTT
TRBV3-1	14	few	TRBJ2-1	NA	CASSQEGLSAEQFF	TGTGCCAGCAGCCAAGAGGGCTTATCGGCCGAGCAGTTCTTC
TRBV11-2	15	many	TRBJ2-1	TRBD2	CASSRRGLADDEQFF	TGTGCCAGCAGCAGGCGGGGACTAGCGGACGACGAGCAGTTCTTC